Sequencing of this T cell receptor (beta chain) was carried out in a study of Graves' ophthalmopathy and Graves' hyperthyroidism. Study conclusions and caveats: Most thyroid-expanded clonotypes exceeding 0.001 frequency were also found in blood.

The CDR3 runs to 14 residues. Looked up from germline, CDR1 is WNHNN and CDR2 is SYGVQD (reference sequence). RNA transcripts served as template for amplifying TCR beta CDR3 sequences. HTBI primers were employed in first-round RT-PCR, then a second-round multiplex PCR followed. MiXCR was run by TCRdb on the multiplex PCR reads, yielding one entry per CDR3 protein. The repertoire holds 650,000 to 900,000 distinct CDR3 sequences, 40% seen once, with around 40% in the top ten. Details on this clonotype: Its antigen is unidentified. Compared with germline, one end of the junction differs, possibly owing to a read error.

The clonotype originates from an adult man with Graves' ophthalmopathy. This chain connects TRBV10-1 to TRBJ2-7; D gene unclear. The source material was peripheral blood. The CDR3 bases are TGCACCAGCAGTGAGTCGCGGTCGGGCGGCAAGCAGTACTTC. Translated: CTSSESRSGGKQYF.